What follows are 20 T cell receptor beta chains derived from one specimen sequenced in a study of T cells after yellow fever vaccination. A single record per CDR3 protein comes from TCRdb applying MiXCR to the 5' RACE reads. The table has 450,000 to 550,000 distinct CDR3 sequences, roughly 19% seen once. Source: PBMCs, taken 15 days after the yellow fever booster vaccination. These receptors came from a man aged 25 to 40 who received the YFV17D yellow fever vaccine.

V and J are TRBV27 and TRBJ2-7; tentatively, D is TRBD2 (6 bases). The CDR3 runs to 13 residues. Germline-derived CDR1 and CDR2 are MNHEY and SMNVEV (reference sequence). The germline V and J ends were trimmed by 4 bases and 7 bases, with 14 bases remaining between them. The DNA for the CDR3 is TGTGCCAGCAGTTCCGGGCCCGCGGGGGAGCAGTACTTC. It is translated as CASSSGPAGEQYF.

The chain has TRBV10-3 and TRBJ1-1; the D is unclear. V was shortened by 2 bases and J by 1 base, with 11 bases between the two germline ends. The CDR3 covers 15 residues. CDR1 ENHRY and CDR2 SYGVKD come from the germline V gene. The CDR3 spells CAISEAGSGNTEAFF. DNA of the CDR3: TGTGCCATCAGTGAGGCAGGCTCAGGGAACACTGAAGCTTTCTTT.

The V gene is TRBV20-1, the J gene TRBJ1-6; 7 nucleotides agree with TRBD1. The CDR3 is made up of 15 amino acids. The germline V gene encodes CDR1 DFQATT and CDR2 SNEGSKA (reference sequence). V lost 6 bases and J lost 10; bases outside the gene matches: 15. This CDR3 is CSALSTGEFNSPLHF. CDR3 bases: TGCAGTGCCCTCTCTACAGGGGAATTCAACTCACCCCTCCACTTT.

This clonotype appeared a few times. The chain couples TRBV25-1 to TRBJ2-7; 10 nucleotides line up with TRBD1. This CDR3 spans 14 amino acids. With 5 bases clipped from V and 4 bases from J, the junction kept 5 bases outside the gene matches. Germline V lookup: CDR1 MGHDK, CDR2 SYGVNS. For the CDR3, the DNA is TGTGCCAGCAGTAAACCGGGACAGGGGTACGAGCAGTACTTC. Protein product: CASSKPGQGYEQYF.

The chain is built from TRBV20-1 and TRBJ2-3; TRBD2 is a possible D gene (6 bases). V lost 2 bases to trimming and J lost 6 bases, with 15 bases between them. This CDR3 comprises 14 residues. Germline V gene sequence: CDR1 DFQATT, CDR2 SNEGSKA (reference sequence). The CDR3 DNA is TGCAGTGCTAGATTGGCCGGGAGAGTGGATACGCAGTATTTT. Amino acid sequence: CSARLAGRVDTQYF.

The CDR3 spells CAISDRTRVSYEQYF. As DNA, the CDR3 is TGTGCCATCAGTGATCGGACTAGAGTTTCCTACGAGCAGTACTTC. The chain recombines TRBV10-3 with TRBJ2-7; 7 nucleotides align to TRBD2. CDR1 and CDR2 (germline): ENHRY, SYGVKD. This CDR3 contains 15 residues. The junction had 6 bases not matched to a gene; V was cut back by 3 bases and J by 1 base.

This chain uses TRBV4-3 with TRBJ2-2; tentatively, D is TRBD1 (5 bases). The CDR3 extends over 16 amino acids. Trimming pared 2 bases from V and 3 bases from J, leaving 13 bases between. Germline V lookup: CDR1 LGHNA, CDR2 YSLEER. The CDR3 is CASSQTRAMYTGELFF. CDR3 nucleotide sequence: TGCGCCAGCAGCCAAACCAGGGCAATGTACACCGGGGAGCTGTTTTTT.

This chain connects TRBV20-1 to TRBJ1-1; no clear D gene. Germline CDR1 DFQATT, CDR2 SNEGSKA (reference sequence). Trimming left V 3 bases short and J 2 bases short, with 10 bases between. The CDR3 runs to 13 residues. The CDR3, as DNA: TGCAGTGCTAGTGAACACCATAACACTGAAGCTTTCTTT. It encodes CSASEHHNTEAFF.

The V call is TRBV15, the J call TRBJ2-5; the D is unclear. Per the germline V gene, CDR1 is LNHNV and CDR2 is YYDKDF (reference sequence). V was shortened by 6 bases and J by 7 bases, with 15 bases between the two germline ends. The CDR3 consists of 13 residues. The CDR3 here is CATSLLGSATQYF. The CDR3 DNA sequence: TGTGCCACCAGTCTTCTCGGGTCGGCGACCCAGTACTTC. The whole variable domain, remainder taken from reference TRBV15 and TRBJ2-5, is DAMVIQNPRYQVTQFGKPVTLSCSQTLNHNVMYWYQQKSSQAPKLLFHYYDKDFNNEADTPDNFQSRRPNTSFCFLDIRSPGLGDTAMYLCATSLLGSATQYFGPGTRLLVL.

This chain uses TRBV10-2 with TRBJ1-2; weak D call: TRBD1 (5 bases). CDR1 and CDR2 (germline): WSHSY, SAAADI. The CDR3 has 14 amino acids. Trimming removed 0 bases from V and 5 bases from J, with 10 bases in between. This CDR3 reads CASSESEGLYGYTF. In DNA, the CDR3 is TGCGCCAGCAGTGAGTCGGAGGGACTTTATGGCTACACCTTC.

Remarks on this clonotype: Because the CDR3 is missing its conserved closing phenylalanine or tryptophan, this is likely a read error. The DNA is left out, because the CDR3 cannot be placed on it with certainty; the CDR3 is given as TCRdb lists it. The V call is TRBV5-5, the J call TRBJ2-1; no DNA check was done on the table's D call, TRBD1. Germline loops: CDR1 SGHKS, CDR2 YYEKEE (reference sequence). A total of 13 residues make up the CDR3, ends included. The CDR3 protein is CASSLARDRLDSV.

The chain carries TRBV20-1 and TRBJ2-7; possible D gene TRBD2, 6 bases. Trimming took off 3 bases at V and 7 bases at J, with 13 bases between the two ends. The germline V gene encodes CDR1 DFQATT and CDR2 SNEGSKA (reference sequence). The CDR3 sequence is 12 residues long. The CDR3 bases are TGCAGTGCTAGTTGGGGGGAAGGAGAGCAGTACTTC. This gives the protein CSASWGEGEQYF.

The rearrangement links TRBV4-3 to TRBJ1-1; D uncertain. The CDR3 runs to 14 residues. The germline V gene encodes CDR1 LGHNA and CDR2 YSLEER. With 0 bases removed from V and 3 bases from J, the gap between germline ends came to 8 bases. CDR3 DNA: TGCGCCAGCAGCCAAGAAATAAGGGACACTGAAGCTTTCTTT. Its translation: CASSQEIRDTEAFF.

For the CDR3, the DNA is TGTGCCAGCAGTTACGGGGGGATTGGCAATGAGCAGTTCTTC. Amino acids: CASSYGGIGNEQFF. The V and J genes are TRBV6-2 or TRBV6-3 and TRBJ2-1; the D gene is possibly TRBD2 (6 bases). From germline, CDR1 is MNHEY and CDR2 SVGEGT. Trimming shortened V by 2 bases and J by 6 bases, and 11 bases separated the two germline ends. The CDR3 sequence is 14 residues long.

Only a few counts were recorded for this clonotype. The rearrangement uses TRBV30 and TRBJ1-1; D is undetermined. There are 12 residues in the CDR3. Germline values: CDR1 GTSNPN, CDR2 SVGIG (reference sequence). The germline V and J ends were trimmed by 3 bases and 0 bases, with 5 bases remaining between them. CDR3 region: CAWSGMNTEAFF. The CDR3 region has the DNA TGTGCCTGGAGCGGCATGAACACTGAAGCTTTCTTT.

This chain joins TRBV7-2 and TRBJ1-1; possibly TRBD1 for D (5 bases). The CDR3 has 13 amino acids. V gave up 4 bases and J gave up 7 bases, with 13 bases separating them. Germline loops: CDR1 SGHTA, CDR2 FQGNSA. CDR3 loop: CASSSRTPNEAFF. The CDR3 DNA reads TGTGCCAGCAGCTCAAGGACACCTAATGAAGCTTTCTTT.

The chain couples TRBV30 to TRBJ2-2; 12 positions match TRBD1. This CDR3 has 14 residues. Germline V CDR1 and CDR2: GTSNPN, SVGIG (reference sequence). V shed 3 bases and J 9 bases; nucleotides not matched to a gene: 5. The CDR3: CAWRGQGALRELFF. CDR3 nucleotide sequence: TGTGCCTGGAGGGGACAGGGGGCGCTTCGGGAGCTGTTTTTT.

V usage is TRBV13 and J usage is TRBJ2-1; the match to TRBD2 covers 8 bases. CDR1 and CDR2 (germline): PRHDT, FYEKMQ (reference sequence). The ends lost 8 bases at V and 3 bases at J; junction bases unmatched: 9. The CDR3 covers 15 residues. CDR3 coding DNA: TGTGCCAGCGGCCGGGGGGGACCCGACTACAATGAGCAGTTCTTC. Translating gives CASGRGGPDYNEQFF.

This clonotype was seen ten or more times. The V and J genes are TRBV28 and TRBJ2-2; no firm D call. Germline V gene data show CDR1 as MDHEN and CDR2 as SYDVKM. The CDR3 is 12 amino acids. With 6 bases removed from V and 5 bases from J, the gap between germline ends came to 7 bases. The CDR3 bases are TGTGCCAGCAGCTTAAGGACCGGGGAGCTGTTTTTT. Translated: CASSLRTGELFF.

The chain joins TRBV23-1 to TRBJ2-1; 9 bases align to TRBD2. TRBV23-1 qualifies as an ORF whose function is uncertain. The trim removed 3 bases at V and 0 bases at J, leaving 3 bases unmatched. The CDR3 runs to 16 residues. As DNA, the CDR3 is TGCGCCAGCAGTCAGGCTAGCGGGAACTCCTACAATGAGCAGTTCTTC. Amino acids: CASSQASGNSYNEQFF.